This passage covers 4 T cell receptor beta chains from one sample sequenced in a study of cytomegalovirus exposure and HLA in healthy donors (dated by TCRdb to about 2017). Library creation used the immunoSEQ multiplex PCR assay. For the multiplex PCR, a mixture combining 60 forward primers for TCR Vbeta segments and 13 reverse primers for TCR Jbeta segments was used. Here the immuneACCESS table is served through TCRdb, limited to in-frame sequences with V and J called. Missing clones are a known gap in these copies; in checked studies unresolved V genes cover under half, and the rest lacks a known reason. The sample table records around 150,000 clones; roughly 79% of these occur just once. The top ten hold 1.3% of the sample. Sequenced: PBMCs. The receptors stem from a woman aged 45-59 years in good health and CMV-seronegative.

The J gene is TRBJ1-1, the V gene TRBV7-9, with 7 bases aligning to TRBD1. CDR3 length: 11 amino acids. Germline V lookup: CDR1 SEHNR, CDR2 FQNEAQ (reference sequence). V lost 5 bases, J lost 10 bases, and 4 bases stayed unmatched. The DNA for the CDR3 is TGTGCCAGCAGCAGGGGGCAGGGAGCTTTCTTT. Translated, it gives CASSRGQGAFF.

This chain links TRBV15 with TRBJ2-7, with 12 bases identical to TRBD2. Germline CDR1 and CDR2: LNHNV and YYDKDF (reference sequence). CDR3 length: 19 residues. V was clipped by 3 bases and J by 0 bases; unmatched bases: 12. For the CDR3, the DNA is TGTGCCACCAGCAGGGACAGGGGACTAGCGGGCGGCAGCTCCTACGAGCAGTACTTC. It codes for CATSRDRGLAGGSSYEQYF.

In DNA, the CDR3 is TGTGCCAGCAGCAAAGGAGTACCCCTCCACTTT. Residues: CASSKGVPLHF. The chain links TRBV21-1 to TRBJ1-6. TRBV21-1 has pseudogene status. The CDR3 extends over 11 amino acids.

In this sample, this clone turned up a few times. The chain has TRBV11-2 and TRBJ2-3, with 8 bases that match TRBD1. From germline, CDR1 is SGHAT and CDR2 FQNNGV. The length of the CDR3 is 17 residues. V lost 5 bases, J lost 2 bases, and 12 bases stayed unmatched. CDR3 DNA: TGTGCCAGCAGCGGAACATTGGGACAGGCTTACACAGATACGCAGTATTTT. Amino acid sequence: CASSGTLGQAYTDTQYF.